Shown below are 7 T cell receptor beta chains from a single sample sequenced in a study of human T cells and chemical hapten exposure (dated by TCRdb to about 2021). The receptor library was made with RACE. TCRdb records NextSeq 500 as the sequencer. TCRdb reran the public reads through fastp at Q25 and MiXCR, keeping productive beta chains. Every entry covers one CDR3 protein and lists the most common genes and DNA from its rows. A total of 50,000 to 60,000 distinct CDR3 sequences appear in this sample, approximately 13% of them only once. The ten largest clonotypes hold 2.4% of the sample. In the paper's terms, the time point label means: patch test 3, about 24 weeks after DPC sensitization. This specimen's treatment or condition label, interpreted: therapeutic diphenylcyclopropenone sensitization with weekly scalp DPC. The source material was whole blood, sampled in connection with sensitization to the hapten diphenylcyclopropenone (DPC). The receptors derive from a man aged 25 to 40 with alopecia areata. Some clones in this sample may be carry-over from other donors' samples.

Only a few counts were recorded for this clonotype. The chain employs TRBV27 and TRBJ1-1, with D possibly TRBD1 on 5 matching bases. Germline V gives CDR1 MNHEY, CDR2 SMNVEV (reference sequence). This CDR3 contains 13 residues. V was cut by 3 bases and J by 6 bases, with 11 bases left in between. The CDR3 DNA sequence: TGTGCCAGCAGTTTCGGGGCGGGGGCTGAAGCTTTCTTT. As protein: CASSFGAGAEAFF.

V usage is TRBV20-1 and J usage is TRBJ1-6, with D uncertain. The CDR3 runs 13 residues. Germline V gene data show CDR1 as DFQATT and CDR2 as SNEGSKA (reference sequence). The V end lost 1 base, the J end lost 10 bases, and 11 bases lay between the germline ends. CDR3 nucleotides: TGCAGTGCTAGAGGTGGGATCGGGTCACCCCTCCACTTT. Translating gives CSARGGIGSPLHF.

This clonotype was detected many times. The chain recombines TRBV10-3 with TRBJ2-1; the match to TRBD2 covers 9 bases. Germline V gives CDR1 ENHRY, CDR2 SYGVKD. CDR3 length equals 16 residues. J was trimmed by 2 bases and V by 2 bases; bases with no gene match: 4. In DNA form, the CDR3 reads TGTGCCATCAGTGAGCAAGCGGGGGGTGCCTACAATGAGCAGTTCTTC. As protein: CAISEQAGGAYNEQFF.

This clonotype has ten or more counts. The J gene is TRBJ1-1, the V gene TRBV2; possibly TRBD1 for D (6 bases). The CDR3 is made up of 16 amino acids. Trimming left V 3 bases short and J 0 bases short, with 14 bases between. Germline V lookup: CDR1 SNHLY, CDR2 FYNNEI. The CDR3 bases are TGTGCCAGCAGTGAGCTCAGGACAGCCATGAACACTGAAGCTTTCTTT. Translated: CASSELRTAMNTEAFF.

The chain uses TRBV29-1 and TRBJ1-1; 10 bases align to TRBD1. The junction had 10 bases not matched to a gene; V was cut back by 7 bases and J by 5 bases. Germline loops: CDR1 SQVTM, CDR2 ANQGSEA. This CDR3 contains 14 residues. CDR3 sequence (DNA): TGCAGCGCCGGAAGGACAGGGGGATTTACTGAAGCTTTCTTT. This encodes CSAGRTGGFTEAFF.

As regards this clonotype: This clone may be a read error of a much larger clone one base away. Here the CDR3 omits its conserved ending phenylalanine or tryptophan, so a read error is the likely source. The CDR3 DNA reads as TGTGCCAGCAGCTTTGGACGGAGACAGGGTGACTATGGCTACACCTAC. It translates to CASSFGRRQGDYGYTY. The V gene is TRBV7-2, the J gene TRBJ1-2, with 7 bases that match TRBD1. Germline V gene sequence: CDR1 SGHTA, CDR2 FQGNSA. CDR3 length equals 16 residues. Trimming cost V 3 bases and J 3 bases; bases outside gene matches: 10.

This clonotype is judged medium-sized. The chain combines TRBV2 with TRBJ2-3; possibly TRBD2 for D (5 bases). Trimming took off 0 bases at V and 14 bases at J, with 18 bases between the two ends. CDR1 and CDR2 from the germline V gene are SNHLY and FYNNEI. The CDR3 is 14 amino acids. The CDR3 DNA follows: TGTGCCAGCAGTGAAGCCCTGAGAGGGTTCGTTAGGTATTTT. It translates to CASSEALRGFVRYF.